The table lists the clone carrying this T cell receptor beta chain with many counts. Its target is unknown. Time point noted: patch test 3, about 24 weeks after DPC sensitization. The treatment is: therapeutic diphenylcyclopropenone sensitization with weekly scalp DPC. The data were taken from a study of human T cells and chemical hapten exposure. Study-level background: Sensitization used 2% DPC on around 2 cm by around 2 cm upper inner arm skin. DPC at 0.01% went onto the upper back in patch tests, read at 6 days. Study-wide findings and caveats: PT1 expanded TCR counts and patch test score were linked, and their correlation was positive.

From the RACE reads, TCRdb called clonotypes with MiXCR, one entry per CDR3 protein. The data hold roughly 69,000 distinct CDR3 sequences, with 9.5% to 11% observed a single time. This material consisted of whole blood, taken in connection with sensitization to the hapten diphenylcyclopropenone (DPC). The receptor was derived from a woman in her twenties or thirties with alopecia areata. Some clones in this sample may be carry-over from other donors' samples.

CDR3 sequence: CASRQGTLYEVGTQYF. The CDR3 bases are TGTGCCAGCAGACAAGGGACACTTTACGAGGTTGGGACCCAGTACTTC. The rearrangement uses TRBV6-1 and TRBJ2-5; the D gene is possibly TRBD1 (6 bases). V was cut by 6 bases and J by 7 bases, with 24 bases left in between. CDR3 length: 16 residues. Germline CDR1 and CDR2: MNHNS and SASEGT.